This TCR beta chain was identified in a study of blood T cell repertoires in COVID-19. Method: immunoSEQ multiplex PCR; TCRdb's copy keeps in-frame clones and lacks some. Of fewer than 500,000 clones in the sample, roughly 90% were seen once. V lost 3 bases, J lost 1 base, and 6 bases lay in between. Germline V CDR1 and CDR2: SEHNR, FQNEAQ (reference sequence). The CDR3 is 13 residues long. This receptor was obtained from a woman in her 30s with acute COVID-19. The sequencing sample was made of PBMCs or T cells enriched from blood (not recorded which). This chain links TRBV7-9 with TRBJ1-2; the D is unclear. The chain's CDR3 is CASSFPNNYGYTF. In DNA form, the CDR3 reads TGTGCCAGCAGCTTTCCCAATAACTATGGCTACACCTTC.